This is a list of T cell receptor beta chains from one sample in a study of T cell changes during pregnancy in multiple sclerosis. The assay was immunoSEQ multiplex PCR, and TCRdb's table has in-frame clones only and misses some. This table has approximately 71,000 clones, around 94% appearing once. The sample consisted of peripheral blood, taken in the third trimester of pregnancy. These receptor sequences come from a female donor with multiple sclerosis, enrolled in a pregnancy study. Both conserved end residues are part of each CDR3. Fields, in order: D gene, clone size, J gene, V gene, CDR3 protein, CDR3 DNA. A D gene is named only where the DNA matches it firmly. Only part of the rows carry a size: once, few, many, or a class if the clone is expanded.

TRBD2 - TRBJ2-7 TRBV15 CATSRDIAGGHYVQYF TGTGCCACCAGCAGAGATATCGCGGGGGGTCACTATGTGCAGTACTTC
- - TRBJ2-2 TRBV28 CASSFRGVVAGELFF TGTGCCAGCAGTTTCCGGGGAGTTGTTGCCGGGGAGCTGTTTTTT
- - TRBJ1-1 TRBV19 CASQKQGDTEAFF TGTGCCAGCCAAAAGCAGGGTGACACTGAAGCTTTCTTT
TRBD2 - TRBJ2-7 TRBV5-4 CASSLDQLAGRYEQYF TGTGCCAGCAGTTTAGATCAATTAGCGGGAAGGTACGAGCAGTACTTC
- - TRBJ1-2 TRBV2 CATYREYDVGYTF TGTGCCACTTACCGGGAGTACGATGTGGGCTACACCTTC
TRBD2 - TRBJ2-2 TRBV11-2 CASSLPATSVAGGELFF TGTGCCAGCAGCTTACCGGCGACTAGCGTAGCGGGCGGGGAGCTGTTTTTT
- - TRBJ2-1 TRBV5-1 CASSLAIGATTYNEQFF TGCGCCAGCAGCTTGGCCATTGGAGCGACTACTTACAATGAGCAGTTCTTC
- - TRBJ2-7 TRBV7-2 CASSPGRMPSYEQYF TGTGCCAGCAGCCCCGGTCGTATGCCCTCCTACGAGCAGTACTTC
- - TRBJ1-4 TRBV5-6 CASSLAQGRGKLFF TGTGCCAGCAGCTTGGCCCAGGGGCGAGGAAAACTGTTTTTT
- - TRBJ1-1 TRBV19 CASTKHGGTEAFF TGTGCCAGTACAAAACACGGGGGGACTGAAGCTTTCTTT
- - TRBJ1-4 TRBV18 CASRPQEREKLFF TGTGCCAGCCGACCACAGGAGCGGGAAAAACTGTTTTTT
- - TRBJ2-1 TRBV18 CASSPRSGLASSYNEQFF TGTGCCAGCTCACCTAGATCCGGACTGGCAAGCTCCTACAATGAGCAGTTCTTC
- - TRBJ2-1 TRBV5-1 CASTERGDYNEQFF TGCGCCAGCACTGAACGGGGTGACTACAATGAGCAGTTCTTC
- - TRBJ2-6 TRBV6-4 CASSERYSGANVLTF TGTGCCAGCAGTGAACGGTACTCTGGGGCCAACGTCCTGACTTTC
TRBD1 once TRBJ2-7 TRBV5-1 CASSLARTGIDEQYF TGCGCCAGCAGCTTGGCTAGGACAGGGATCGACGAGCAGTACTTC
- once TRBJ2-1 TRBV28 CASRVGQNNEQFF TGTGCCAGCAGGGTAGGACAGAACAATGAGCAGTTCTTC
- - TRBJ2-3 TRBV25-1 CASSEVYRVGDTQYF TGTGCCAGCAGTGAAGTATACAGGGTGGGAGATACGCAGTATTTT
TRBD1 once TRBJ2-5 TRBV4-1 CASSLFPGQGRETQYF TGCGCCAGCAGCCTTTTCCCGGGACAGGGTAGAGAGACCCAGTACTTC
TRBD1 - TRBJ1-1 TRBV19 CASSTGGGTEAFF TGTGCCAGTAGCACAGGGGGGGGGACTGAAGCTTTCTTT
TRBD1 once TRBJ2-1 TRBV28 CASNRDRDYNEQFF TGTGCCAGCAACCGGGACAGGGACTACAATGAGCAGTTCTTC
- - TRBJ1-1 TRBV30 CAWILRGDTEAFF TGTGCCTGGATCCTTCGCGGGGACACTGAAGCTTTCTTT
- - TRBJ2-1 TRBV6-5 CASSFRTVHFNEQFF TGTGCCAGCAGTTTCCGGACAGTGCACTTCAATGAGCAGTTCTTC
TRBD2 once TRBJ2-2 TRBV4-1 CASSQGATSGSGELFF TGCGCCAGCAGCCAAGGAGCAACTAGCGGGTCCGGGGAGCTGTTTTTT
- once TRBJ1-5 TRBV7-2 CASSMTRGQPQHF TGTGCCAGCAGCATGACCAGGGGTCAGCCCCAGCATTTT
- - TRBJ2-5 TRBV2 CASRRQQETQYF TGTGCCAGCAGGCGGCAGCAAGAGACCCAGTACTTC
TRBD1 - TRBJ1-1 TRBV27 CASRSNTGGSGEAFF TGTGCCAGCAGATCGAATACAGGGGGCAGTGGGGAAGCTTTCTTT
- - TRBJ2-2 TRBV7-9 CASSLGSRRTGELFF TGTGCCAGCAGCTTAGGGTCGAGGCGGACCGGGGAGCTGTTTTTT
- - TRBJ2-7 TRBV5-4 CASSPPGQRSYEQYF TGTGCCAGCAGCCCACCGGGACAACGCTCCTACGAGCAGTACTTC
TRBD1 once TRBJ1-1 TRBV30 CAFSGAGGKDTEAFF TGTGCCTTCTCGGGGGCAGGGGGTAAGGACACTGAAGCTTTCTTT
TRBD2 - TRBJ2-1 TRBV27 CASTRTSGEQFF TGTGCCAGCACCAGGACTAGCGGAGAGCAGTTCTTC
- - TRBJ2-1 TRBV10-3 CAIMPQLSVNEQFF TGTGCCATCATGCCTCAACTGAGCGTCAATGAGCAGTTCTTC
- - TRBJ2-7 TRBV2 CASGRGQSHEQYF TGTGCCAGCGGGAGGGGACAATCGCACGAGCAGTACTTC
TRBD1 - TRBJ1-2 TRBV4-1 CASSQGQGDYYGYTF TGCGCCAGCAGCCAAGGGCAGGGGGACTACTATGGCTACACCTTC
TRBD2 - TRBJ2-1 TRBV18 CASSLRTSGRSYHSSYNEQFF TGTGCCAGCTCACTCCGGACTAGCGGGAGGTCCTACCATAGCTCCTACAATGAGCAGTTCTTC
TRBD2 few TRBJ2-7 TRBV18 CASSPGSGRVYEQYF TGTGCCAGCTCACCTGGCAGCGGGAGGGTGTACGAGCAGTACTTC
TRBD2 once TRBJ2-7 TRBV7-2 CASSLATYLAGAYEQYF TGTGCCAGCAGCTTAGCGACATACCTAGCGGGAGCCTACGAGCAGTACTTC
- - TRBJ2-3 TRBV4-3 CASSQEWTTGDTQYF TGCGCCAGCAGCCAAGAATGGACCACAGGGGATACGCAGTATTTT
TRBD2 - TRBJ2-3 TRBV6-4 CASSDSGRATDTQYF TGTGCCAGCAGTGATAGCGGGAGGGCCACAGATACGCAGTATTTT
- - TRBJ2-6 TRBV5-6 CASSLYGVSGANVLTF TGTGCCAGCAGCTTGTACGGGGTCTCTGGGGCCAACGTCCTGACTTTC
TRBD2 - TRBJ2-1 TRBV13 CASSLGAGGAYNEQFF TGTGCCAGCAGCTTAGGGGCGGGAGGGGCCTACAATGAGCAGTTCTTC
- - TRBJ1-1 TRBV28 CASSFYKGGMNTEAFF TGTGCCAGCAGTTTTTATAAGGGCGGGATGAACACTGAAGCTTTCTTT
- - TRBJ2-1 TRBV7-2 CASSFDRDSYNEQFF TGTGCCAGCAGTTTCGACAGAGACTCCTACAATGAGCAGTTCTTC
TRBD1 - TRBJ1-1 TRBV9 CASSSRTGARKDTEAFF TGTGCCAGCAGCTCTCGGACAGGGGCGCGTAAGGACACTGAAGCTTTCTTT
TRBD1 - TRBJ1-5 TRBV25-1 CASSETGGNNQPQHF TGTGCCAGCAGTGAAACAGGGGGCAACAATCAGCCCCAGCATTTT
- once TRBJ2-1 TRBV9 CASSVVGSEQFF TGTGCCAGCAGCGTAGTCGGGAGTGAGCAGTTCTTC
- - TRBJ2-7 TRBV4-1 CASSQAGQLYEQYF TGCGCCAGCAGCCAAGCGGGACAACTCTACGAGCAGTACTTC
TRBD2 - TRBJ2-5 TRBV5-1 CASSLGEAGGETQYF TGCGCCAGCAGCTTAGGGGAAGCGGGAGGAGAGACCCAGTACTTC
TRBD1 - TRBJ1-5 TRBV19 CASSGTGGNQPQHF TGTGCCAGTAGTGGGACAGGTGGTAATCAGCCCCAGCATTTT
TRBD2 - TRBJ2-1 TRBV30 CAWGLSGGGSEQFF TGTGCCTGGGGACTATCCGGCGGCGGGAGTGAGCAGTTCTTC